A selection of T cell receptor beta chains follows, all from one sample in a study of T cell repertoires in aging, cancer and after chemotherapy. From the multiplex PCR reads, TCRdb called clonotypes with MiXCR, one entry per CDR3 protein. The top ten hold over 2.5% of the sample, which has roughly 9,100 distinct CDR3 sequences, around a third seen once. Sequencing was performed on blood. These receptors came from a human donor in good health. CDR3s include the opening cysteine and the closing phenylalanine or tryptophan. The order of the fields is J gene, D gene, V gene, clone size, CDR3 protein, CDR3 DNA. The D gene is left open where the match is weak. Rows give clone size only sometimes, using once, few, many, or a class for an expanded clone.

TRBJ2-4,TRBD2,TRBV6-2/TRBV6-3,.,CASSTGLAGALIAKNIQYF,TGTGCCAGCAGTACCGGACTAGCGGGGGCTCTAATAGCCAAAAACATTCAGTACTTC
TRBJ1-2,.,TRBV11-3,.,CASSPGQGVAGYTF,TGTGCCAGCAGCCCCGGGCAGGGAGTTGCTGGCTACACCTTC
TRBJ2-1,TRBD2,TRBV6-1,.,CASSELAASSYNEQFF,TGTGCCAGCAGTGAACTAGCGGCCAGCTCCTACAATGAGCAGTTCTTC
TRBJ1-6,.,TRBV20-1,.,CSVVPSGRGGSPLHF,TGCAGTGTAGTCCCCTCGGGCAGGGGAGGCTCACCCCTCCACTTT
TRBJ2-3,TRBD1,TRBV12-3/TRBV12-4,.,CASSGRDRGWDTQYF,TGTGCCAGCAGTGGCCGGGACAGGGGCTGGGATACGCAGTATTTT
TRBJ2-7,.,TRBV12-3/TRBV12-4,.,CASSVGGTTYEQYF,TGTGCCAGCAGTGTCGGGGGAACCACCTACGAGCAGTACTTC
TRBJ2-2,.,TRBV7-7,few,CASSSTGRRSSGELFF,TGTGCCAGCAGCTCGACAGGACGTCGGTCCTCCGGGGAGCTGTTTTTT
TRBJ2-5,.,TRBV7-9,few,CASSLYAQSKETQYF,TGTGCCAGCAGCTTATATGCACAGTCAAAAGAGACCCAGTACTTC
TRBJ1-3,.,TRBV18,.,CASSKVSSSGNTIYF,TGTGCCAGCTCGAAGGTTTCAAGCTCTGGAAACACCATATATTTT
TRBJ2-7,.,TRBV5-6,.,CASSEGGRGNSYEQYF,TGTGCCAGCAGCGAAGGAGGTAGGGGGAACTCCTACGAGCAGTACTTC
TRBJ2-1,.,TRBV29-1,medium-sized,CSVEGSQGNGNEQFF,TGCAGCGTTGAAGGGTCGCAGGGGAACGGGAATGAGCAGTTCTTC
TRBJ1-2,.,TRBV10-3,.,CAISRPGATNYGYTF,TGTGCCATCAGTAGACCGGGAGCAACTAACTATGGCTACACCTTC
TRBJ1-6,.,TRBV30,.,CAWTGAGVSSYNSPLHF,TGTGCCTGGACAGGGGCAGGGGTTAGCTCCTATAATTCACCCCTCCACTTT
TRBJ2-7,.,TRBV6-2/TRBV6-3,few,CASSYFASRNTYEQYF,TGTGCCAGCAGTTACTTTGCGTCACGAAACACCTACGAGCAGTACTTC